The 2 T cell receptor beta chains reported below all come from one sample, sequenced in a study of T-cell memory formation after mild COVID-19. MiXCR, run by TCRdb on the 5' RACE reads, gives a single entry per CDR3 protein. This sample has a few hundred thousand distinct CDR3 sequences, with more than 20% found just once. Sequencing was performed on PBMCs or a T cell subset sorted from them (not recorded which). All receptors come from a man younger than 30 who had mild COVID-19 (a few samples of this study predate the infection). Cell type and time point are not known.

This chain connects TRBV7-2 to TRBJ2-2, with D tentatively TRBD2 (6 bases). There are 15 residues in the CDR3. Germline loops: CDR1 SGHTA, CDR2 FQGNSA. Trimming left V 1 base short and J 7 bases short, with 13 bases between. The CDR3 is CASSLVAGSGGELFF. CDR3 in DNA: TGTGCCAGCAGCTTAGTGGCGGGAAGCGGCGGGGAGCTGTTTTTT.

CDR3 in DNA: TGTGCCATCAGTGCAGCTGAGAACACTGAAGCTTTCTTT. The encoded protein is CAISAAENTEAFF. The genes are TRBV10-3 and TRBJ1-1, with unresolved D. The CDR3 loop spans 13 amino acids. Trimming stripped 4 bases from V and 1 base from J, with 7 bases between. The germline V gene encodes CDR1 ENHRY and CDR2 SYGVKD.